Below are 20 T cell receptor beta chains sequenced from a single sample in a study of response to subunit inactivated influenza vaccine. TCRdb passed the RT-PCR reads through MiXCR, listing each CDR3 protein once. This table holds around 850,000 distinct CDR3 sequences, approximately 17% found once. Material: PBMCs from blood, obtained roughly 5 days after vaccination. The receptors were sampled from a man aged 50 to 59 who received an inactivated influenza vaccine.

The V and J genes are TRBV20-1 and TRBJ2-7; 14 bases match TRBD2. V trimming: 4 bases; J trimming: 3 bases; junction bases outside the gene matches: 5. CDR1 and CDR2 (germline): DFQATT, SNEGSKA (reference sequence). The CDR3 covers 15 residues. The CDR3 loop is CSANYGTSGSYEQYF. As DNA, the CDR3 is TGCAGTGCTAACTATGGGACTAGCGGGAGCTACGAGCAGTACTTC.

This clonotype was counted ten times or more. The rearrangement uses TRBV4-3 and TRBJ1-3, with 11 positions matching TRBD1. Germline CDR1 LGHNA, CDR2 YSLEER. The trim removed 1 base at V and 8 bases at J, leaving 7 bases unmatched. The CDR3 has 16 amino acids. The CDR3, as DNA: TGCGCCAGCAGCCAAGTCGGACAGGGGGCAGTTGACACCATATATTTT. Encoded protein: CASSQVGQGAVDTIYF.

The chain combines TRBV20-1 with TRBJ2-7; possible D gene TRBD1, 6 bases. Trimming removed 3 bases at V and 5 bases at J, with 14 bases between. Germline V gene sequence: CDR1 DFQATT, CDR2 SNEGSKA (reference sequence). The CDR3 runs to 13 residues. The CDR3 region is CSASGTGMDEQYF. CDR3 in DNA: TGCAGTGCTAGTGGCACAGGGATGGACGAGCAGTACTTC.

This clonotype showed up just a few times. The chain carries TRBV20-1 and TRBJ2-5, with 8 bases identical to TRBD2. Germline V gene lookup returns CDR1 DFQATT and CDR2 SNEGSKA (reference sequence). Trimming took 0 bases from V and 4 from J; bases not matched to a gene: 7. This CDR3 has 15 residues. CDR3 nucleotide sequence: TGCAGTGCTAGAGATTTCGGGGGGGGCCCAGAGACCCAGTACTTC. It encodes CSARDFGGGPETQYF.

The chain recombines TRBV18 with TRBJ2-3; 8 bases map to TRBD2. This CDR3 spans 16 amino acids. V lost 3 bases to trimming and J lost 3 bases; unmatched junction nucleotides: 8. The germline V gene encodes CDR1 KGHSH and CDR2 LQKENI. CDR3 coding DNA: TGTGCCAGCTCACCGCTAAGCGGGAGTCGAACAGATACGCAGTATTTT. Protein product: CASSPLSGSRTDTQYF.

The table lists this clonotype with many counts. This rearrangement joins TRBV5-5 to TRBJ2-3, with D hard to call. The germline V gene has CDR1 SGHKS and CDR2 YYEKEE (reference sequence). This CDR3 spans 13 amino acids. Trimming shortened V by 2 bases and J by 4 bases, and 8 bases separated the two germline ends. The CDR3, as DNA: TGTGCCAGCAGCTTCGGCCCGGCAGATACGCAGTATTTT. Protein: CASSFGPADTQYF. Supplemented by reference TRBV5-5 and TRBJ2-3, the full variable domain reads DAGVTQSPTHLIKTRGQQVTLRCSPISGHKSVSWYQQVLGQGPQFIFQYYEKEERGRGNFPDRFSARQFPNYSSELNVNALLLGDSALYLCASSFGPADTQYFGPGTRLTVL.

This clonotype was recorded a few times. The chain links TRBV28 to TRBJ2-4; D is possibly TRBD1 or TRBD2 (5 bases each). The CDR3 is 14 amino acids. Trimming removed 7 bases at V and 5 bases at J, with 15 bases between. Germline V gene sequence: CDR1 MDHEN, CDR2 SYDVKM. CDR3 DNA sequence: TGTGCCAGCAATCCACCGGGACGGCAAAACATTCAGTACTTC. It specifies CASNPPGRQNIQYF.

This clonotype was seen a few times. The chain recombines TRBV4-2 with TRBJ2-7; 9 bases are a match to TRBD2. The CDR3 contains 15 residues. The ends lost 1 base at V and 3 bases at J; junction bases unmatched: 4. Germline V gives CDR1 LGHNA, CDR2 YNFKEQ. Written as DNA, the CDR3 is TGTGCCAGCAGCCAAGCTAGCGGGACCAGCTACGAGCAGTACTTC. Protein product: CASSQASGTSYEQYF.

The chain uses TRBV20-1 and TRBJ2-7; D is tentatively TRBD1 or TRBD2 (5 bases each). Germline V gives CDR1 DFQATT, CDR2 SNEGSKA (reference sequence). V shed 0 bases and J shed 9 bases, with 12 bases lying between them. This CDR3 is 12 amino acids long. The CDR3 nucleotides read TGCAGTGCTAGAGATGGGGACCGTCCGCAGTACTTC. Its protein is CSARDGDRPQYF.

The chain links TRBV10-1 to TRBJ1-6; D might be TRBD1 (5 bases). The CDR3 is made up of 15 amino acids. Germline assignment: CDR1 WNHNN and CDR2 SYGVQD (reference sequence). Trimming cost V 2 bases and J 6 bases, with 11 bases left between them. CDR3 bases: TGCGCCAGCAGTGAGACGGGACTGACTAATTCACCCCTCCACTTT. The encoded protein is CASSETGLTNSPLHF.

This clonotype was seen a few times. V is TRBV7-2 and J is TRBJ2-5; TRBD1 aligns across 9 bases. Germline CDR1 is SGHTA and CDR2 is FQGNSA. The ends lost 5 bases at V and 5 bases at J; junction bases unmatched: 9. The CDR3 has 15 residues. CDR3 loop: CASSRETGGFETQYF. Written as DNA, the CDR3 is TGTGCCAGCAGCCGAGAAACAGGGGGCTTCGAGACCCAGTACTTC. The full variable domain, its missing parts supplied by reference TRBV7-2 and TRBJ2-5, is GAGVSQSPSNKVTEKGKDVELRCDPISGHTALYWYRQSLGQGLEFLIYFQGNSAPDKSGLPSDRFSAERTGGSVSTLTIQRTQQEDSAVYLCASSRETGGFETQYFGPGTRLLVL.

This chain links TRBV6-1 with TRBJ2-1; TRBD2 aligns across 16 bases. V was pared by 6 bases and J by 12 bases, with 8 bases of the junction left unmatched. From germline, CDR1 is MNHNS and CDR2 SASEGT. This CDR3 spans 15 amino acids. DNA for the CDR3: TGTGCCAGCAGCCGACCGGGACTAGCGGGGGGGTGGCAGTTCTTC. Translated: CASSRPGLAGGWQFF.

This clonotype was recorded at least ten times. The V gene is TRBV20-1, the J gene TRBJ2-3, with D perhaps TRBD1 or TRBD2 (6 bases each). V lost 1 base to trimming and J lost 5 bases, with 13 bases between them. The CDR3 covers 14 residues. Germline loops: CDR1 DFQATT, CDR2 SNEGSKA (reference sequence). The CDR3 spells CSARVPGAGDTQYF. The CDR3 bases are TGCAGTGCTAGAGTCCCGGGGGCTGGAGATACGCAGTATTTT.

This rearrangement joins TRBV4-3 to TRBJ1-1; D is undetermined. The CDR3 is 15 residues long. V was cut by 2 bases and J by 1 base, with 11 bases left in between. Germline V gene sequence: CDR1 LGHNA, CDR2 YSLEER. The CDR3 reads CASSQLHAGNTEAFF. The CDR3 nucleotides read TGCGCCAGCAGCCAACTTCACGCGGGGAACACTGAAGCTTTCTTT.

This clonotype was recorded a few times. DNA for the CDR3: TGTGCCAGCAGTTACTTGGGGACCCCCTCCTACGAGCAGTACTTC. Its translation: CASSYLGTPSYEQYF. The J gene is TRBJ2-7, the V gene TRBV6-2 or TRBV6-3; the D gene could be TRBD1 or TRBD2 (5 bases each). Germline lookup yields CDR1 MNHEY and CDR2 SVGEGT. V dropped 1 base and J dropped 0 bases, with 10 bases sitting between them. The CDR3 totals 15 residues.

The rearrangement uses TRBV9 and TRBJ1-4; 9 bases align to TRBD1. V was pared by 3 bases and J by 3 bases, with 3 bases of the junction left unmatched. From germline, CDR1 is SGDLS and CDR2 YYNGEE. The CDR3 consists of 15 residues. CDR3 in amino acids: CASSGTGASNEKLFF. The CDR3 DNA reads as TGTGCCAGCAGCGGGACAGGGGCCTCTAATGAAAAACTGTTTTTT.

CDR3 loop: CASSLGTSGVETQYF. CDR3 coding DNA: TGTGCCAGCAGCTTGGGGACTAGCGGGGTTGAGACCCAGTACTTC. The chain has TRBV7-2 and TRBJ2-5; 13 nucleotides match TRBD2. After removal of 3 bases from V and 5 bases from J, the junction contained 3 bases not matched to a gene. CDR1 and CDR2 from the germline V gene are SGHTA and FQGNSA. The CDR3 runs 15 residues. Variable domain in full (rest from reference TRBV7-2 and TRBJ2-5): GAGVSQSPSNKVTEKGKDVELRCDPISGHTALYWYRQSLGQGLEFLIYFQGNSAPDKSGLPSDRFSAERTGGSVSTLTIQRTQQEDSAVYLCASSLGTSGVETQYFGPGTRLLVL.

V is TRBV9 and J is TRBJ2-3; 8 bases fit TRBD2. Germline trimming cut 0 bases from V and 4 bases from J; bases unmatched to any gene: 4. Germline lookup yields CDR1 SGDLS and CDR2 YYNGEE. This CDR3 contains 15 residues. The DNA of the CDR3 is TGTGCCAGCAGCGTAGGTGGACTAGCCGCAGATACGCAGTATTTT. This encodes CASSVGGLAADTQYF. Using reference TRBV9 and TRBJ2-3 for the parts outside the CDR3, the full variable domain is DSGVTQTPKHLITATGQRVTLRCSPRSGDLSVYWYQQSLDQGLQFLIQYYNGEERAKGNILERFSAQQFPDLHSELNLSSLELGDSALYFCASSVGGLAADTQYFGPGTRLTVL.

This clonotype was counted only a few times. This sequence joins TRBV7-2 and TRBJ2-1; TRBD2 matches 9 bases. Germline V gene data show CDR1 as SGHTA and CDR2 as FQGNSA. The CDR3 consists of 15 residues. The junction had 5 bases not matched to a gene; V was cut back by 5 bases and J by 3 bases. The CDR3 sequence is CASSLQRGDYNEQFF. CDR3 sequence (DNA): TGTGCCAGCAGCCTACAGCGGGGGGACTACAATGAGCAGTTCTTC.

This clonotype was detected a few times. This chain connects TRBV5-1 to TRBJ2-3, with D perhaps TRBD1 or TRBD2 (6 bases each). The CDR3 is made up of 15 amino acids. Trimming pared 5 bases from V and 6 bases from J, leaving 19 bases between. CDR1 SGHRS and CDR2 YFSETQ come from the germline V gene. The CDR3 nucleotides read TGCGCCAGCAGACAGGGACGCGGGATTGAGGATACGCAGTATTTT. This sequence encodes CASRQGRGIEDTQYF.